The entry below gives a single TCR beta chain sequence along with its context. The antigen remains unidentified. This record comes from a study of cytomegalovirus exposure and HLA in healthy donors. Study at large: Within an early data release were approximately 85 million unique TCRs drawn from HLA-typed donors.

This PCR relied on a set of 60 Vbeta primers and 13 Jbeta primers. In the authors' methods: The count from a later analysis was 79 million or so unique TCR beta chains, around 11 million of them shared. Method: immunoSEQ multiplex PCR; TCRdb's copy keeps in-frame clones and lacks some. The D gene and trimming were derived from the DNA, and the V and J assignments and clone size from that table. The sample has 95,000 to 150,000 clones; around 80% are singletons. J gave up 2 bases and V 1 base, and 3 bases lay outside the gene matches. Germline V gives CDR1 LGHNA, CDR2 YSLEER. The CDR3 covers 15 residues. Study findings and constraints: V- and J-gene trimming in TCR beta was tied to a missense DCLRE1C variant by an analysis performed later. In a later analysis, at a false discovery rate of 0.05, 16,951 TCR beta sequences were associated with HLA alleles.

The sequenced sample was PBMCs. The J gene is TRBJ2-7, the V gene TRBV4-3; 9 bases map to TRBD1. The sequence was obtained from a man aged 25 to 40 in good health and CMV-seropositive. The CDR3, as DNA: TGCGCCAGCAGCCAAGGAGGGACAGGGACCTACGAGCAGTACTTC. This codes for CASSQGGTGTYEQYF.